The rows below give T cell receptor beta chains drawn from one sample of a study of T cells in Graves' hyperthyroidism and ophthalmopathy. Using its own MiXCR run on the multiplex PCR reads, TCRdb lists one record per CDR3 protein. The sample consists of around 540,000 distinct CDR3 sequences, about 15% of them appearing once. The specimen was blood. Receptor source: a woman aged 25 to 39 with Graves' ophthalmopathy. Both conserved end residues are part of each CDR3. A D gene is named only where the DNA matches it firmly. Some rows have no size entry. The others give once, few or many, or a class for an expanded clone.

V gene	J gene	D gene	clone size	CDR3 protein	CDR3 DNA
TRBV2	TRBJ2-1	TRBD2	many	CASSETSGIYNEQFF	TGTGCCAGCAGTGAAACTAGCGGGATTTACAATGAGCAGTTCTTC
TRBV2	TRBJ2-3	TRBD1	many	CASRADRGRTDTQYF	TGTGCCAGCAGAGCCGACAGGGGGCGCACAGATACGCAGTATTTT
TRBV20-1	TRBJ2-7	TRBD1	NA	CSAGDRVNEQYF	TGCAGTGCTGGGGACAGGGTAAACGAGCAGTACTTC
TRBV19	TRBJ2-7	NA	NA	CASIGGPNYEQYF	TGTGCCAGTATCGGGGGACCCAACTACGAGCAGTACTTC
TRBV30	TRBJ2-3	TRBD2	NA	CAWTSGDTDTQYF	TGTGCCTGGACTAGCGGAGACACAGATACGCAGTATTTT
TRBV7-9	TRBJ2-2	TRBD1	few	CASSFILGTGIWNTGELFF	TGTGCCAGCAGCTTTATCCTAGGGACAGGGATTTGGAACACCGGGGAGCTGTTTTTT
TRBV7-8	TRBJ2-4	NA	NA	CASSLQNVQYF	TGTGCCAGCAGCTTACAAAACGTTCAGTACTTC
TRBV7-3	TRBJ2-2	NA	many	CASSLTFRAGELFF	TGTGCCAGCAGCTTAACGTTCAGGGCCGGGGAGCTGTTTTTT
TRBV3-1	TRBJ1-1	NA	many	CASSQGEGTGMAFF	TGTGCCAGCAGCCAAGGGGAGGGAACAGGGATGGCTTTCTTT
TRBV29-1	TRBJ1-1	NA	NA	CSVEDRPRFF	TGCAGCGTTGAAGACAGACCTAGGTTCTTT
TRBV19	TRBJ1-4	NA	few	CASSPAPTQAEKLFF	TGTGCCAGTAGTCCCGCTCCCACCCAAGCTGAAAAACTGTTTTTT
TRBV7-9	TRBJ2-3	TRBD2	NA	CASSSSSGRALDTQYF	TGTGCCAGCAGCTCATCTAGCGGGAGGGCCTTAGATACGCAGTATTTT
TRBV7-9	TRBJ2-7	NA	NA	CASSQDGSDEQYF	TGTGCCAGCAGCCAAGATGGGAGCGACGAGCAGTACTTC
TRBV6-1	TRBJ1-5	NA	NA	CASSEWVRGNQPQHF	TGTGCCAGCAGTGAATGGGTTCGCGGCAATCAGCCCCAGCATTTT
TRBV9	TRBJ2-2	TRBD1	NA	CASSAGQGATSGELFF	TGTGCCAGCAGCGCGGGACAGGGGGCAACTTCCGGGGAGCTGTTTTTT
TRBV20-1	TRBJ2-1	NA	NA	CSATGRDYNEQFF	TGCAGTGCTACCGGGAGAGATTACAATGAGCAGTTCTTC
TRBV3-1	TRBJ2-1	NA	many	CASSRDLGEDEQFF	TGTGCCAGCAGCCGAGACTTAGGTGAGGATGAGCAGTTCTTC
TRBV7-9	TRBJ2-5	NA	few	CASSPSMGVRETQYF	TGTGCCAGCAGCCCCAGCATGGGGGTCCGAGAGACCCAGTACTTC
TRBV12-3/TRBV12-4	TRBJ1-2	NA	many	CASSSTQVYGYTF	TGTGCCAGCAGCTCTACTCAAGTCTATGGCTACACCTTC
TRBV7-2	TRBJ2-1	TRBD2	many	CASSLAPRTSGTYNEQFF	TGTGCCAGCAGCTTAGCCCCTAGGACTAGCGGGACCTACAATGAGCAGTTCTTC
TRBV20-1	TRBJ2-1	NA	NA	CSVPSYYEQFF	TGCAGTGTGCCCAGCTACTATGAGCAGTTCTTC
TRBV5-8	TRBJ2-7	NA	NA	CASSLVQSYEQYF	TGTGCCAGCAGCTTGGTACAGAGCTACGAGCAGTACTTC
TRBV19	TRBJ1-2	NA	NA	CASSWGISTNYGYTF	TGTGCCAGTAGTTGGGGCATTTCGACAAACTATGGCTACACCTTC
TRBV4-3	TRBJ2-3	NA	NA	CASSQGSPGTGIDTQYF	TGCGCCAGCAGCCAAGGTTCTCCGGGGACGGGAATAGATACGCAGTATTTT
TRBV9	TRBJ2-1	NA	many	CASSVGRYYNEQFF	TGTGCCAGCAGCGTAGGGCGGTACTACAATGAGCAGTTCTTC
TRBV4-3	TRBJ2-5	TRBD1	NA	CASSQGTGWGETQYF	TGCGCCAGCAGCCAAGGGACAGGTTGGGGCGAGACCCAGTACTTC
TRBV7-2	TRBJ2-7	NA	few	CASSYEVSYGQYF	TGTGCCAGCAGCTATGAAGTCTCCTACGGGCAGTACTTC
TRBV6-4	TRBJ2-2	NA	few	CASSPGHITGELFF	TGTGCCAGCAGTCCGGGACACATCACCGGGGAGCTGTTTTTT
TRBV14	TRBJ2-7	TRBD1	NA	CASAGTGSDEQYF	TGTGCCAGCGCTGGGACAGGGTCTGACGAGCAGTACTTC
TRBV6-1	TRBJ1-1	NA	few	CASSNLGYNTEAFF	TGTGCCAGCAGTAACCTAGGGTATAACACTGAAGCTTTCTTT
TRBV3-1	TRBJ2-3	NA	many	CASSQNPGDTQYF	TGTGCCAGCAGCCAAAATCCCGGAGATACGCAGTATTTT
TRBV5-1	TRBJ2-5	TRBD2	many	CASKAGSETQYF	TGCGCCAGCAAAGCGGGATCGGAGACCCAGTACTTC
TRBV27	TRBJ2-2	NA	many	CASSLVDTGELFF	TGTGCCAGCAGTTTAGTAGACACCGGGGAGCTGTTTTTT
TRBV7-2	TRBJ2-5	TRBD2	many	CATMEGGRVETQYF	TGTGCCACCATGGAAGGCGGGAGGGTAGAGACCCAGTACTTC
TRBV2	TRBJ1-1	NA	many	CASSPFGRGEAFF	TGTGCCAGCAGTCCCTTCGGACGGGGAGAAGCTTTCTTT
TRBV6-5	TRBJ1-3	TRBD1	few	CASSSGTGVGNTIYF	TGTGCCAGCAGTTCCGGCACAGGGGTCGGAAACACCATATATTTT